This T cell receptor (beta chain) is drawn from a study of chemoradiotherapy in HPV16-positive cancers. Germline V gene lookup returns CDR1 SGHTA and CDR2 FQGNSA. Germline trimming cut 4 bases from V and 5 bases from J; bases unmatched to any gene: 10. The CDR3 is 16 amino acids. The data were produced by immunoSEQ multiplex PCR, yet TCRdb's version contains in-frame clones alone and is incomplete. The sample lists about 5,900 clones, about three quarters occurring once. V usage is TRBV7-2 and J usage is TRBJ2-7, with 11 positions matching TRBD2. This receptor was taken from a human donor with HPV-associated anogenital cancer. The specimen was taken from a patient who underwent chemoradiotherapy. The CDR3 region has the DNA TGTGCCAGCAGCTCGGACGCCTCTAGCGGGGGGAACGAGCAGTACTTC. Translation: CASSSDASSGGNEQYF.